The 3 T cell receptor beta chains listed next were all sequenced from one sample in a study of blood T cell repertoires in COVID-19 (dated by TCRdb to 2020 to 2022). The method behind the library was the immunoSEQ multiplex PCR assay. TCRdb mirrors the immuneACCESS table, restricted to in-frame sequences. Some clones are absent from its copies; in checked studies, under half trace to an unresolved V gene, and the reason for the others is unknown. The sample yields 250,000 to 300,000 clones; roughly 79% were counted once. The top ten hold 2.5% to 3.5% of the sample. The sequencing sample was made of peripheral blood. These receptors came from a woman aged 60-70 years with active or convalescent COVID-19.

This clone was detected only a few times. V is TRBV7-3 and J is TRBJ1-6; no clear D gene. Germline-derived CDR1 and CDR2 are SGHTA and FQGTGA. Trimming stripped 5 bases from V and 6 bases from J, with 8 bases between. The CDR3 runs 13 residues. The CDR3 loop reads CASSAGANSPLHF. CDR3 DNA sequence: TGTGCCAGCAGCGCCGGAGCTAATTCACCCCTCCACTTT.

This clone was seen once. This rearrangement joins TRBV14 to TRBJ1-6; 8 bases agree with TRBD1. Per germline, CDR1 SGHDN and CDR2 FVKESK. The CDR3 runs 15 residues. V lost 5 bases, J lost 6 bases, and 6 bases stayed unmatched. The CDR3 loop is CASSGGQGSNSPLHF. DNA for the CDR3: TGTGCCAGCAGCGGCGGACAGGGAAGTAATTCACCCCTCCACTTT.

This clone was picked up a small number of times. The chain is built from TRBV18 and TRBJ1-1, with D uncertain. Germline lookup yields CDR1 KGHSH and CDR2 LQKENI. Trimming took off 4 bases at V and 5 bases at J, with 14 bases between the two ends. The CDR3 has 14 residues. CDR3 in amino acids: CASSLPGGRTEAFF. The CDR3 DNA reads as TGTGCCAGCTCACTTCCTGGAGGGAGGACTGAAGCTTTCTTT.